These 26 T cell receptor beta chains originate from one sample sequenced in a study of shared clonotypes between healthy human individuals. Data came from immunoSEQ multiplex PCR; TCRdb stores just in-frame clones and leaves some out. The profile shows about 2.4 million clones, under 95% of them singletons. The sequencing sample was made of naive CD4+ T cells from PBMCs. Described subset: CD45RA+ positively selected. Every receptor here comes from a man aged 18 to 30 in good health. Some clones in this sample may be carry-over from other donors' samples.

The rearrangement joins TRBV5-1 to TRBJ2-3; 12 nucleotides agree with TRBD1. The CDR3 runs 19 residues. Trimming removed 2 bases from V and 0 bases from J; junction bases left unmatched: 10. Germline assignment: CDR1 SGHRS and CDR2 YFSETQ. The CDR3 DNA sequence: TGCGCCAGCAGCTTAACCTTTTGGGACAGGGGGCTAAGCACAGATACGCAGTATTTT. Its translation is CASSLTFWDRGLSTDTQYF.

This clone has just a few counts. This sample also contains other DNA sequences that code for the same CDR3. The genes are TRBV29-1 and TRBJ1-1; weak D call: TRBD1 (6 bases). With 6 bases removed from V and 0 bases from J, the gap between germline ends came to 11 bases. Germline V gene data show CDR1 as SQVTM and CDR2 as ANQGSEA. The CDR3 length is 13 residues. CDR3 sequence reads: CSVQGLMNTEAFF. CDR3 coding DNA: TGCAGCGTGCAGGGGCTCATGAACACTGAAGCTTTCTTT.

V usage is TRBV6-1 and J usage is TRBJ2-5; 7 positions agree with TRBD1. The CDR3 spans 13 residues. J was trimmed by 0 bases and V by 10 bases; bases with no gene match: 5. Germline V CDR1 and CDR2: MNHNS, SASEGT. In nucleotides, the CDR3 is TGTGCCACCCTAACAGGGGACCAAGAGACCCAGTACTTC. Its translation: CATLTGDQETQYF.

The CDR3 bases are TGTGCCACCAGCAGAGAGCAGGGTAGCGGAAACACCATATATTTT. Its protein is CATSREQGSGNTIYF. The J gene is TRBJ1-3, the V gene TRBV15, with D perhaps matching TRBD1 (5 bases). The germline V and J ends were trimmed by 0 bases and 4 bases, with 10 bases remaining between them. Germline loops: CDR1 LNHNV, CDR2 YYDKDF (reference sequence). The CDR3 spans 15 residues.

CDR3 region: CASSQDEAGYWFF. CDR3 bases: TGTGCCAGCAGCCAAGATGAGGCGGGGTACTGGTTCTTC. The rearrangement joins TRBV14 to TRBJ2-1; D is perhaps TRBD2 (6 bases). V gave up 0 bases and J gave up 15 bases, with 15 bases separating them. There are 13 residues in the CDR3. Germline CDR1 SGHDN, CDR2 FVKESK.

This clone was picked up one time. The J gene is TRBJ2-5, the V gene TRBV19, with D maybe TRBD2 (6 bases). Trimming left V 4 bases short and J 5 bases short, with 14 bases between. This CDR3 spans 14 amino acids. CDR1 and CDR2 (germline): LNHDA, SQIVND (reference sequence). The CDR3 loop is CASSSGAAGETQYF. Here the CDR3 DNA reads TGTGCCAGTAGTAGCGGGGCGGCGGGGGAGACCCAGTACTTC.

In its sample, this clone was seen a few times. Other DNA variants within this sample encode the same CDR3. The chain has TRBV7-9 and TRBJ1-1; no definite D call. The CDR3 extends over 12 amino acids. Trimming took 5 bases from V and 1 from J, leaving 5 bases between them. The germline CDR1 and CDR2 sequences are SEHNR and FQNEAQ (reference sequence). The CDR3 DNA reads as TGTGCCAGCAGCCTCCAGAACACTGAAGCTTTCTTT. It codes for CASSLQNTEAFF.

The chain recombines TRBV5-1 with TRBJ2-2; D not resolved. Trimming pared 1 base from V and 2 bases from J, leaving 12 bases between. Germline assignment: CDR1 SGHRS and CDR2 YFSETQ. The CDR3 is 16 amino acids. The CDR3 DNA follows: TGCGCCAGCAGCTTGTTACCCAGAAGTAACACCGGGGAGCTGTTTTTT. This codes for CASSLLPRSNTGELFF.

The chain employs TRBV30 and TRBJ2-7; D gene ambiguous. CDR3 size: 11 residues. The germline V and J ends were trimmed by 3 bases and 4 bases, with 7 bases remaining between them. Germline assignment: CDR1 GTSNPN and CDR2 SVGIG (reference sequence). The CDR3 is CAWRTHYEQYF. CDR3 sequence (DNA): TGTGCCTGGAGGACCCATTACGAGCAGTACTTC.

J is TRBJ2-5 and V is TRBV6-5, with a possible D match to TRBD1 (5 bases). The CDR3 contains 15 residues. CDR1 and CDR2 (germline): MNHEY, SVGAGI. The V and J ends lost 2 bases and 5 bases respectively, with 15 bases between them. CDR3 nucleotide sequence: TGTGCCAGCAGTTACGCGCATTCAGGGTGGGAGACCCAGTACTTC. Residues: CASSYAHSGWETQYF.

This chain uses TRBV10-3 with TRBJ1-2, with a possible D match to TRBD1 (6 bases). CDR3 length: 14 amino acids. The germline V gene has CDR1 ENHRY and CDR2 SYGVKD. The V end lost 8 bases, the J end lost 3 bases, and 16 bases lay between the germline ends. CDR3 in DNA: TGTGCCATCGTTCGGGGGGCGGAGGACTATGGCTACACCTTC. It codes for CAIVRGAEDYGYTF.

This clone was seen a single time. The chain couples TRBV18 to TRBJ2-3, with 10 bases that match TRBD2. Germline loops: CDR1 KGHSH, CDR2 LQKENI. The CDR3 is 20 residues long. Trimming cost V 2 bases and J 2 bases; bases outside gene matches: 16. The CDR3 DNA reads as TGTGCCAGCTCACCATACCACTTGAAGCGGGAGGGCCTTCTCACAGATACGCAGTATTTT. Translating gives CASSPYHLKREGLLTDTQYF.

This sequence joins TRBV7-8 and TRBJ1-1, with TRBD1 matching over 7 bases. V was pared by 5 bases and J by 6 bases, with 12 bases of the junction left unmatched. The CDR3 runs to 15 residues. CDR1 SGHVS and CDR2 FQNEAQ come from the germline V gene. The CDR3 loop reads CASSQRRQGSPEAFF. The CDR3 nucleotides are TGTGCCAGCAGCCAAAGACGACAGGGCTCCCCTGAAGCTTTCTTT.

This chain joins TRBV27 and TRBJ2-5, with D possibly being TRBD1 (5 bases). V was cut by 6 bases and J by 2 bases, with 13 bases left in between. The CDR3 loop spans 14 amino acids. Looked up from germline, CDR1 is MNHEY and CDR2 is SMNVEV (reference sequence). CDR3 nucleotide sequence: TGTGCCAGCAGAATGGGGCCTTCACAAGAGACCCAGTACTTC. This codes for CASRMGPSQETQYF.

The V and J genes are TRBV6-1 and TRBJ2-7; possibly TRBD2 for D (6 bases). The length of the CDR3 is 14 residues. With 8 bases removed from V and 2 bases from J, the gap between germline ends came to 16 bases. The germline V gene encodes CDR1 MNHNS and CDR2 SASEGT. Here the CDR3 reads CASARGTRTYEQYF. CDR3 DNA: TGTGCCAGCGCCCGCGGGACGAGGACCTACGAGCAGTACTTC.

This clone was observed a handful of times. In DNA form, the CDR3 reads TGTGCCAGCAGTTACCAGGAAGCTTTCTTT. It is translated as CASSYQEAFF. The rearrangement uses TRBV28 and TRBJ1-1; D remains ambiguous. Germline V gives CDR1 MDHEN, CDR2 SYDVKM. This CDR3 contains 10 residues. V was trimmed by 4 bases and J by 8 bases, leaving 5 bases between them.

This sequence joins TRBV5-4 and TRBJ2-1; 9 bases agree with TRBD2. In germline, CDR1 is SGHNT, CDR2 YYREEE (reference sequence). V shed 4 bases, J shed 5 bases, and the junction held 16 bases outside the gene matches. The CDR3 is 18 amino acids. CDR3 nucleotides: TGTGCCAGCAGCCCCGGGGCGGGGGGGCTAGCGGGGAACAATGAGCAGTTCTTC. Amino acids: CASSPGAGGLAGNNEQFF. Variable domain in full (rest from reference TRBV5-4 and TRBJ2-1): ETGVTQSPTHLIKTRGQQVTLRCSSQSGHNTVSWYQQALGQGPQFIFQYYREEENGRGNFPPRFSGLQFPNYSSELNVNALELDDSALYLCASSPGAGGLAGNNEQFFGPGTRLTVL.

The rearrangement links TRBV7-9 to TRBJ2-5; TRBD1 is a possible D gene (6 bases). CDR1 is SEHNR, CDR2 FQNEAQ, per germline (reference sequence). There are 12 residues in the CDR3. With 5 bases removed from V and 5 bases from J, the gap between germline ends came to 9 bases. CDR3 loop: CASSRDTETQYF. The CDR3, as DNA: TGTGCCAGCAGCCGGGACACCGAGACCCAGTACTTC.

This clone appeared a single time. The chain's CDR3 is CASSLLYEQYF. CDR3 DNA sequence: TGTGCCAGCAGCCTCCTATACGAGCAGTACTTC. The chain uses TRBV7-2 and TRBJ2-7; D is uncertain. Trimming pared 5 bases from V and 4 bases from J, leaving 6 bases between. CDR1 is SGHTA and CDR2 is FQGNSA in the germline V gene. CDR3 length equals 11 residues.

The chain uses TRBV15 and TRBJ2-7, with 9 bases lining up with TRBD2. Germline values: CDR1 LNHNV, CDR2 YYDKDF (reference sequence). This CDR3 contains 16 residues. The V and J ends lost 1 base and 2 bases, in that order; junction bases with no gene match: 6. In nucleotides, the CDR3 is TGTGCCACCAGCAGAGCGGCTAGCGGGACCCCCTACGAGCAGTACTTC. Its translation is CATSRAASGTPYEQYF.

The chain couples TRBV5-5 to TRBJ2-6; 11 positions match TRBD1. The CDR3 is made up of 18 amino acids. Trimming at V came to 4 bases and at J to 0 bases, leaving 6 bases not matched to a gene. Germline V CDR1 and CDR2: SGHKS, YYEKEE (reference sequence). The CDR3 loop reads CASSPSGTGGSGANVLTF. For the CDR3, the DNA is TGTGCCAGCAGCCCCAGTGGGACAGGGGGCTCTGGGGCCAACGTCCTGACTTTC.

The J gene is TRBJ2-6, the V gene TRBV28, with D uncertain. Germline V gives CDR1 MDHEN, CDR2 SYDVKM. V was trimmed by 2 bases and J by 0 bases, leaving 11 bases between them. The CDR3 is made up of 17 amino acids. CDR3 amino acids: CASSLTPGFSGANVLTF. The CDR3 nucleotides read TGTGCCAGCAGTTTAACCCCGGGCTTCTCTGGGGCCAACGTCCTGACTTTC.

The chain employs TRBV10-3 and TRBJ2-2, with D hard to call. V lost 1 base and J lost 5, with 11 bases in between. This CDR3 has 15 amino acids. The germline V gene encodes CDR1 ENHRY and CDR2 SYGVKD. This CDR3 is CAISEYRARTGELFF. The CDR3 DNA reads TGTGCCATCAGTGAGTATCGGGCCAGGACCGGGGAGCTGTTTTTT.

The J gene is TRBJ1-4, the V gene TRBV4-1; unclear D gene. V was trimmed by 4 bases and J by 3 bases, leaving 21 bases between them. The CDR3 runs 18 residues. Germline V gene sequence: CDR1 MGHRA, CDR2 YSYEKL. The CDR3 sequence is CASSLLPYLSLANEKLFF. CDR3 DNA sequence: TGCGCCAGCAGCCTTCTCCCTTATCTAAGTTTGGCTAATGAAAAACTGTTTTTT.

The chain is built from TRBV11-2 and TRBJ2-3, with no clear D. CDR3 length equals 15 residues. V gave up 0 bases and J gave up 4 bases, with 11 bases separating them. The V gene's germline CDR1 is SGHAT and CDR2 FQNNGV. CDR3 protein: CASSLDGLDSDTQYF. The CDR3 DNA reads TGTGCCAGCAGCTTAGACGGGTTAGATTCAGATACGCAGTATTTT.

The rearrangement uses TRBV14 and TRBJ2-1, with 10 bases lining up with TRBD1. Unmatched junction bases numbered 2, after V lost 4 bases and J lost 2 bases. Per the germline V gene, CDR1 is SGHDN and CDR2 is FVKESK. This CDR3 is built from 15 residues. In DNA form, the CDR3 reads TGTGCCAGCAGCCGGGACAGGGGCCCCTACAATGAGCAGTTCTTC. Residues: CASSRDRGPYNEQFF.